This T cell receptor beta chain originates from a study of regulatory T cells in long-lasting Graves disease. To make TCR beta libraries, researchers used iRepertoire HTBI primers and Arm-PCR of CDR3 regions. TCRdb recomputed calls from the multiplex PCR reads with MiXCR, one row per CDR3 protein. Among a few hundred thousand distinct CDR3 sequences listed, approximately 10% were seen once. This clonotype was recorded at least ten times. The germline CDR1 and CDR2 sequences are MDHEN and SYDVKM. V gave up 4 bases and J gave up 8 bases, with 14 bases separating them. This CDR3 has 14 amino acids. Time point specified: newly diagnosed GD, antithyroid drugs for less than 3 months. The TCR library was made from RNA that had been extracted from PBMCs in TRIzol. A further study also used this sample, focusing on T cells in Graves' hyperthyroidism and ophthalmopathy.

This specimen was peripheral blood mononuclear cells (PBMCs), taken at new diagnosis, from a patient treated with antithyroid drugs. This TCR derives from a woman aged 18-29 years with Graves disease. The chain recombines TRBV28 with TRBJ2-2; weak D call: TRBD1 (5 bases). CDR3 DNA sequence: TGTGCCAGCAGTTCGCAGGGAAATTGGGGGGAGCTGTTTTTT. Its translation: CASSSQGNWGELFF.